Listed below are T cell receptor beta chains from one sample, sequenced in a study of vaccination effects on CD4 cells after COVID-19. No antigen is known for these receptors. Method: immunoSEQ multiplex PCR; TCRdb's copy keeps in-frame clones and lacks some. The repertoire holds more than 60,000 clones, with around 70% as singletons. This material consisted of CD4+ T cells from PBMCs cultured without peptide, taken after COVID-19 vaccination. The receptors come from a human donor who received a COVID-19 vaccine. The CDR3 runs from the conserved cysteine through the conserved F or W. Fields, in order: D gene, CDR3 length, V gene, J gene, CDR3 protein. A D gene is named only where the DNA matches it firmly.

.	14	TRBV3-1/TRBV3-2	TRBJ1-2	CASSQVQGSYGYTF
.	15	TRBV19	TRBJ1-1	CASSFLGPRLAEAFF
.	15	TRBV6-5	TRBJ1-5	CASTQGSLSNQPQHF
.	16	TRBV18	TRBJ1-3	CASSPPGGNSGNTIYF
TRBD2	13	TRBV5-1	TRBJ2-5	CASRWSGEETQYF
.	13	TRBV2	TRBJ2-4	CASSPDLKPNPYF
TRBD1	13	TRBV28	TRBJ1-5	CASITGVNQPQHF
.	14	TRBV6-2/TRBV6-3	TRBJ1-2	CASSYIGKGGGYTF
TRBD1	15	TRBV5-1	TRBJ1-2	CASSLGQGSNYGYTF
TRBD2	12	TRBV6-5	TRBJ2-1	CASLGGGRASFF
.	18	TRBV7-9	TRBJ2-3	CASSFKTGRVASTDTQYF
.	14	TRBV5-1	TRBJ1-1	CASSLDGVGTEAFF
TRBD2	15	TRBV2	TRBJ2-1	CASRSRRGAINEQFF
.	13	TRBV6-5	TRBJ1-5	CASRRDPNQPQHF
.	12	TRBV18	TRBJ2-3	CASCKSTDTQYF
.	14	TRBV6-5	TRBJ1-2	CASSYMGPPYGYTF
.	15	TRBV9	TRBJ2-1	CASSALGGLYNEQFF
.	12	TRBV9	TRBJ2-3	CASSDPGDTQYF
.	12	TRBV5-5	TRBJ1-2	CASSLWTNGYTF
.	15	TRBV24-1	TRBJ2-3	CATSESRGAPDTQYF
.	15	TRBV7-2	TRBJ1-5	CASSLGAPGDQPQHF
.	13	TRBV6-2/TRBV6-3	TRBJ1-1	CASSRRVETEAFF
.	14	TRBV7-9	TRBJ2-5	CASSSTGTQETQYF
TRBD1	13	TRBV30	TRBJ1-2	CAWSVGQGNGYTF
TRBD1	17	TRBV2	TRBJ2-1	CASSEGRWGQGIDEQFF
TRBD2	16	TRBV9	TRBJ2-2	CASSTTSGGNTGELFF
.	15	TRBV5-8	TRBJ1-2	CASSFGQIQNYGYTF
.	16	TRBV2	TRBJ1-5	CASSEVTGGSNQPQHF
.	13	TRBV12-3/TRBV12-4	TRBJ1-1	CASSWAQYTEAFF
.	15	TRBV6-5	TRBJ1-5	CASVNFVGSNQPQHF
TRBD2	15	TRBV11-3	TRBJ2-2	CASSLGGIDTGELFF
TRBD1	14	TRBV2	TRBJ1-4	CASSEIQGGEKLFF
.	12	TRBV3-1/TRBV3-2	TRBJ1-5	CASSHEHQPQHF
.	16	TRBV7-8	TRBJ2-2	CASSPRVGSNTGELFF
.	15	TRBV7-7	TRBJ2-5	CASSFPGAGQETQYF
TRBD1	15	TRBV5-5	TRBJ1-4	CASSLEQGDREKLFF
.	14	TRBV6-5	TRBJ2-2	CASKGNRNTGELFF
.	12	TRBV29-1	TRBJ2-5	CSLRTAPEAQYF
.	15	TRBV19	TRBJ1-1	CASSYRGPMNTEAFF
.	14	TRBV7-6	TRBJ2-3	CASSPGGSTDTQYF
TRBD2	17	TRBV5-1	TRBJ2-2	CASSLSLAGGPAGELFF
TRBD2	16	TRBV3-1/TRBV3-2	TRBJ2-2	CASSQEYGTSPGELFF
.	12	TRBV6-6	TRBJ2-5	CASSTNRETQYF
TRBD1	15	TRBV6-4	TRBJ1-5	CASSQTGNSNQPQHF
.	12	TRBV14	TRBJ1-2	CASSQGGYGYTF
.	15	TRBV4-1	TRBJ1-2	CASSQDSGFTYGYTF
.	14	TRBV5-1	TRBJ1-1	CASSQGSSGAEAFF
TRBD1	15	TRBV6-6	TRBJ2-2	CASSLRTGGTGELFF
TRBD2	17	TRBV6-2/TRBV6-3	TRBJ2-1	CASSYGTSGGPYNEQFF
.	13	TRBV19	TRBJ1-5	CASSQSGVQPQHF
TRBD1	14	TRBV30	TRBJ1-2	CAWSIVAGGGGYTF
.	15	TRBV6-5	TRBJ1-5	CASSSGTTGYQPQHF
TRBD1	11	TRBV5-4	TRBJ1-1	CASSTGQQAFF
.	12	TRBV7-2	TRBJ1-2	CASSLIGVGYTF
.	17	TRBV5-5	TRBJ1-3	CASSLAVGRGSGNTIYF
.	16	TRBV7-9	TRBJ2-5	CASSSLRGLNQETQYF
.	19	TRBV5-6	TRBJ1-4	CASSLVRGHPVSTNEKLFF